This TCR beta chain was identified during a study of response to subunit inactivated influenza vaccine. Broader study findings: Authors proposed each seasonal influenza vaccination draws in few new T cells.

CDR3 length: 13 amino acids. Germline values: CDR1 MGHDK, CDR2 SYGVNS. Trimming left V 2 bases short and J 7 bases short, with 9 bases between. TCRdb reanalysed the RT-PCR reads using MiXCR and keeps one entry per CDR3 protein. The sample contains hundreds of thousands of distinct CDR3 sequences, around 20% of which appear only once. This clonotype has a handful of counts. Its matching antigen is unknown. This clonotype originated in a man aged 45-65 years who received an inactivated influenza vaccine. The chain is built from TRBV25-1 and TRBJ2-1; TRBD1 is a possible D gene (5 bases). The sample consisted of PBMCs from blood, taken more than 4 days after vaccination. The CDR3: CASSEVRGNEQFF. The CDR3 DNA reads TGTGCCAGCAGTGAAGTTAGGGGAAATGAGCAGTTCTTC.